The 31 T cell receptor beta chains below were found in one sample sequenced in a study of blood T cells in healthy people across ages. The authors ran a second PCR of roughly 6 to 11 cycles using a sample-barcoded 5' primer and a J-beta primer mix. TCRdb reanalysed the 5' RACE reads using MiXCR and keeps one entry per CDR3 protein. The sample holds some 940,000 distinct CDR3 sequences, about 27% seen once. These data also featured in a second study, about T cells of mothers and their children.

Sequencing was carried out using blood. These receptors originate from a woman in her thirties or forties in good health.

To note about this clonotype: The junction does not match germline at one end; this may be a read error. The chain uses TRBV6-4 and TRBJ2-3; the D gene could be TRBD1 or TRBD2 (7 bases each). Germline values: CDR1 MRHNA, CDR2 SNTAGT. The CDR3 spans 17 residues. The CDR3, as DNA: TGTGCCAGCAGAGCGAACAGGGGCGGGAGTGGAGCAAATACGCGGTATTTT. Translating gives CASRANRGGSGANTRYF.

There are a few counts of this clonotype. The rearrangement joins TRBV29-1 to TRBJ2-1; D is perhaps TRBD2 (5 bases). Trimming stripped 2 bases from V and 6 bases from J, with 17 bases between. The CDR3 sequence is 15 residues long. CDR1 SQVTM and CDR2 ANQGSEA come from the germline V gene. Here the CDR3 reads CSVEKDSSFCNEQFF. CDR3 DNA sequence: TGCAGCGTTGAAAAGGACTCCAGTTTCTGCAATGAGCAGTTCTTC.

Concerning this clonotype itself: A read error may explain this, as a much larger clone is one base away. The V and J genes are TRBV7-8 and TRBJ2-3; D gene ambiguous. V lost 1 base, J lost 7 bases, and 12 bases lay in between. Looked up from germline, CDR1 is SGHVS and CDR2 is FQNEAQ. This CDR3 comprises 14 residues. Here the CDR3 DNA reads TGTGCCAGCAGCTTAGGGCGGTGGAGTAATACGCAGTATTTT. The encoded protein is CASSLGRWSNTQYF. Based on the CDR3 plus reference TRBV7-8 and TRBJ2-3, the full variable domain is GAGVSQSPRYKVAKRGQDVALRCDPISGHVSLFWYQQALGQGPEFLTYFQNEAQLDKSGLPSDRFFAERPEGSVSTLKIQRTQQEDSAVYLCASSLGRWSNTQYFGPGTRLTVL.

Worth noting for this clonotype: Germline is not matched at one junction end, which may reflect a read error. The V call is TRBV7-2, the J call TRBJ1-5; D remains ambiguous. This CDR3 is built from 14 residues. CDR1 SGHTA and CDR2 FQGNSA come from the germline V gene. In DNA form, the CDR3 reads TGTGTCAGCAGCTTCACTAATAGCAATCAGCCCCAGCATTTT. Its translation: CVSSFTNSNQPQHF.

This clonotype was seen at least ten times. The V gene is TRBV5-4, the J gene TRBJ2-5; 11 bases fit TRBD1. Unmatched junction bases numbered 6, after V lost 4 bases and J lost 4 bases. From germline, CDR1 is SGHNT and CDR2 YYREEE (reference sequence). This CDR3 is 15 amino acids long. The CDR3 sequence is CASSEAGQGGETQYF. In DNA, the CDR3 is TGTGCCAGCAGCGAAGCGGGACAGGGGGGAGAGACCCAGTACTTC.

This clonotype was seen more than once but under ten times. This sequence may be a read error, since a much larger clone differs from it by one base. This rearrangement joins TRBV5-1 to TRBJ2-3, with D unresolved. Germline CDR1 SGHRS, CDR2 YFSETQ. This CDR3 contains 13 residues. The CDR3 region has the DNA TGCGCCCGCAGCTTGGCGCCAGCAGATACGCAGTATTTT. It encodes CARSLAPADTQYF.

In its sample, this clonotype was seen once. The chain couples TRBV6-5 to TRBJ2-5; 7 bases align to TRBD2. The J segment lost 2 bases and the V segment lost 0 bases, leaving 12 bases of the junction unmatched. CDR1 MNHEY and CDR2 SVGAGI come from the germline V gene. The CDR3 is 18 residues long. CDR3 DNA: TGTGCCAGCAGTTACTCGGTCGCGGGAGTGTTGCAGCAAGAGACCCAGTACTTC. Its translation: CASSYSVAGVLQQETQYF.

The chain carries TRBV5-4 and TRBJ2-1, with 8 bases matching TRBD1. This CDR3 region has 14 residues. The junction had 7 bases not matched to a gene; V was cut back by 3 bases and J by 8 bases. Germline CDR1 reads SGHNT; CDR2 reads YYREEE (reference sequence). CDR3 loop: CASSSGQGLYEQFF. CDR3 sequence (DNA): TGTGCCAGCAGCTCAGGACAGGGTTTGTATGAGCAGTTCTTC.

This clonotype was counted only a few times. The rearrangement uses TRBV7-2 and TRBJ1-2; 9 bases agree with TRBD1. Germline V CDR1 and CDR2: SGHTA, FQGNSA. V was pared by 2 bases and J by 4 bases, with 8 bases of the junction left unmatched. This CDR3 region has 16 residues. The DNA for the CDR3 is TGTGCCAGCAGCTTAAGCTTACAGGGGGCCGGCTATGGCTACACCTTC. Its protein product is CASSLSLQGAGYGYTF.

This clonotype has ten or more counts. V and J are TRBV4-3 and TRBJ2-5; TRBD2 matches 14 bases. Trimming at V came to 1 base and at J to 4 bases, leaving 2 bases not matched to a gene. CDR1 LGHNA and CDR2 YSLEER come from the germline V gene. This CDR3 region has 16 residues. The CDR3 bases are TGCGCCAGCAGCCAAGGACTAGCGGGGGGGCCAGAGACCCAGTACTTC. Translated: CASSQGLAGGPETQYF.

This clonotype was seen ten or more times. J is TRBJ2-1 and V is TRBV29-1; D may be TRBD1 (5 bases). Trimming shortened V by 2 bases and J by 6 bases, and 14 bases separated the two germline ends. The germline gives CDR1 SQVTM, CDR2 ANQGSEA. The CDR3 has 14 residues. CDR3 coding DNA: TGCAGCGTTGAAAGTTCGGACAAGAGCAATGAGCAGTTCTTC. It specifies CSVESSDKSNEQFF.

Many counts were recorded for this clonotype. The chain links TRBV24-1 to TRBJ2-7, with D perhaps TRBD2 (6 bases). CDR1 is KGHDR, CDR2 SFDVKD, per germline. The CDR3 runs to 16 residues. Trimming stripped 5 bases from V and 0 bases from J, with 16 bases between. The CDR3 region has the DNA TGTGCCACCAGTGGAACCGGGACTGGGAGCTCCTACGAGCAGTACTTC. It yields the protein CATSGTGTGSSYEQYF.

This chain joins TRBV29-1 and TRBJ2-7; 8 positions agree with TRBD2. The V and J ends lost 1 base and 3 bases, in that order; junction bases with no gene match: 14. The CDR3 has 17 residues. Germline CDR1 is SQVTM and CDR2 is ANQGSEA. DNA of the CDR3: TGCAGCGTTGAAGCAGGGCTAGCGGGCTCGGCCTTCTACGAGCAGTACTTC. It codes for CSVEAGLAGSAFYEQYF.

This clonotype occurred a few times. The V and J genes are TRBV9 and TRBJ1-6; 8 nucleotides line up with TRBD1. With V trimmed by 4 bases and J by 11 bases, 11 bases remained unmatched. This CDR3 is built from 15 residues. Germline values: CDR1 SGDLS, CDR2 YYNGEE. Here the CDR3 reads CASSSQTGVHTPLHF. As DNA, the CDR3 is TGTGCCAGCAGCTCTCAGACAGGGGTCCATACACCCCTCCACTTT.

This chain joins TRBV9 and TRBJ1-2; D remains ambiguous. There are 15 residues in the CDR3. In germline, CDR1 is SGDLS, CDR2 YYNGEE. V shed 0 bases and J shed 1 base, with 10 bases lying between them. The CDR3 reads CASSVGGNINYGYTF. In DNA, the CDR3 is TGTGCCAGCAGCGTAGGAGGGAATATTAACTATGGCTACACCTTC.

The chain is built from TRBV25-1 and TRBJ2-7; 7 nucleotides line up with TRBD1. The CDR3 extends over 12 amino acids. Per the germline V gene, CDR1 is MGHDK and CDR2 is SYGVNS. The V gene end was trimmed by 4 bases and the J gene end by 9 bases; junction bases not matched to a gene: 6. Written as DNA, the CDR3 is TGTGCCAGCAGTGGGCCAGGACAGGCGCAGTACTTC. Encoded protein: CASSGPGQAQYF.

The rearrangement joins TRBV20-1 to TRBJ2-2, with D perhaps given as TRBD1 or TRBD2 (6 bases each). Between the trimmed V and J ends, which lost 6 bases and 3 bases, there was a span of 17 bases. The CDR3 contains 15 residues. In germline, CDR1 is DFQATT, CDR2 SNEGSKA (reference sequence). CDR3 sequence: CSANRGGTDTGELFF. CDR3 sequence (DNA): TGCAGTGCCAATCGAGGGGGGACGGACACCGGGGAGCTGTTTTTT.

This clonotype has only a few counts. This chain links TRBV7-2 with TRBJ2-6; D gene ambiguous. V was cut by 2 bases and J by 2 bases, with 10 bases left in between. Looked up from germline, CDR1 is SGHTA and CDR2 is FQGNSA. CDR3 length: 16 residues. DNA of the CDR3: TGTGCCAGCAGCTTATACGGGCTCACTGGGGCCAACGTCCTGACTTTC. Translating it yields CASSLYGLTGANVLTF.

Comments on this clonotype: The junction does not match germline at one end; this may be a read error. The chain combines TRBV7-2 with TRBJ2-1; 7 positions match TRBD2. From germline, CDR1 is SGHTA and CDR2 FQGNSA. This CDR3 has 15 residues. CDR3 amino acids: CASSLDRGVYNGQFF. Written as DNA, the CDR3 is TGTGCCAGCAGCTTAGATCGGGGGGTCTACAATGGGCAGTTCTTC.

This clonotype was detected many times. The chain combines TRBV5-1 with TRBJ2-7; TRBD1 matches at 7 bases. Germline V CDR1 and CDR2: SGHRS, YFSETQ. Losses at the gene ends were 4 bases for V and 0 bases for J; bases not matched to a gene: 7. The CDR3 runs 15 residues. CDR3 in amino acids: CASSLLGDSSYEQYF. The DNA for the CDR3 is TGCGCCAGCAGCCTCCTTGGGGACAGCTCCTACGAGCAGTACTTC.

This chain uses TRBV4-1 with TRBJ1-1, with D possibly matching TRBD1 (6 bases). CDR1 and CDR2 (germline): MGHRA, YSYEKL. With 7 bases removed from V and 1 base from J, the gap between germline ends came to 22 bases. This CDR3 is built from 17 residues. The CDR3 coding sequence is TGCGCCAGCACTCTCCACGCTGAATCGGGGGCGAACACTGAAGCTTTCTTT. This codes for CASTLHAESGANTEAFF.

As to this clonotype: Possible read error: a much larger clone is one base away. The chain is built from TRBV4-1 and TRBJ2-5; 7 bases agree with TRBD2. V gave up 0 bases and J gave up 11 bases; unmatched junction bases: 9. Germline CDR1 reads MGHRA; CDR2 reads YSYEKL. The CDR3 is made up of 14 amino acids. The chain's CDR3 is CASSQERGLGKQYF. The DNA of the CDR3 is TGCGCCAGCAGCCAAGAGCGGGGGTTGGGCAAGCAGTACTTC.

The chain is built from TRBV7-6 and TRBJ1-5; tentative D call: TRBD1 (6 bases). From germline, CDR1 is SGHVS and CDR2 FNYEAQ. CDR3 length: 14 residues. Trimming removed 5 bases from V and 6 bases from J, with 14 bases in between. The CDR3 protein is CASSAQQGLQPQHF. The CDR3 DNA sequence: TGTGCCAGCAGCGCACAACAGGGACTTCAGCCCCAGCATTTT.

This clonotype has a count of ten or more. The chain joins TRBV6-6 to TRBJ2-7; 8 bases agree with TRBD1. The length of the CDR3 is 14 residues. Per germline, CDR1 MNHNY and CDR2 SVGAGI (reference sequence). The V gene end was trimmed by 6 bases and the J gene end by 5 bases; junction bases not matched to a gene: 9. The CDR3 sequence: CASSQPGQVNEQYF. CDR3 DNA sequence: TGTGCCAGCAGCCAACCGGGACAGGTAAACGAGCAGTACTTC.

This clonotype was seen ten or more times. The rearrangement joins TRBV6-2 or TRBV6-3 to TRBJ2-5; D perhaps matches TRBD1 (5 bases). The germline V gene has CDR1 MNHEY and CDR2 SVGEGT. This CDR3 contains 13 residues. V was pared by 2 bases and J by 5 bases, with 9 bases between. The CDR3 region is CASSYGQLETQYF. DNA of the CDR3: TGTGCCAGCAGTTACGGACAACTGGAGACCCAGTACTTC.

This clonotype was detected ten times or more. The chain employs TRBV20-1 and TRBJ1-5, with TRBD1 matching 8 bases. The CDR3 is 13 amino acids. Germline loops: CDR1 DFQATT, CDR2 SNEGSKA (reference sequence). The junction had 4 bases not matched to a gene; V was cut back by 4 bases and J by 5 bases. CDR3 loop: CSATDRVYQPQHF. In nucleotides, the CDR3 is TGCAGTGCTACGGACAGGGTTTATCAGCCCCAGCATTTT.

V is TRBV20-1 and J is TRBJ1-4; 7 bases are a match to TRBD1. Germline CDR1 reads DFQATT; CDR2 reads SNEGSKA (reference sequence). V shed 3 bases, J shed 4 bases, and the junction held 2 bases outside the gene matches. There are 13 residues in the CDR3. The CDR3 nucleotides are TGCAGTGCTAGGGGACAGCTTAATGAAAAACTGTTTTTT. The encoded protein is CSARGQLNEKLFF.

This clonotype has only a few counts. This rearrangement joins TRBV12-3 or TRBV12-4 to TRBJ2-1; D is unresolved. The CDR3 contains 12 residues. The V and J ends lost 6 bases and 8 bases respectively, with 11 bases between them. The CDR3 loop reads CASSFNIYEQFF. CDR3 coding DNA: TGTGCCAGCAGCTTCAACATCTATGAGCAGTTCTTC.

This clonotype showed up just a few times. Since a much larger clone is just one base distant, this may be a read error. The chain is built from TRBV5-1 and TRBJ2-1; TRBD1 matches at 7 bases. The CDR3 has 14 residues. Germline lookup yields CDR1 SGHRS and CDR2 YFSETQ. J lost 11 bases, V lost 5 bases, and 13 bases had no gene match. The DNA of the CDR3 is TGCGCCAGCAGGTCAACCGGGACAGACTACCAGCAGTTCTTC. Translation gives CASRSTGTDYQQFF.

The chain combines TRBV28 with TRBJ2-3; 12 bases fit TRBD1. There are 16 residues in the CDR3. Per the germline V gene, CDR1 is MDHEN and CDR2 is SYDVKM. Unmatched junction bases numbered 11, after V lost 8 bases and J lost 5 bases. CDR3: CASGSWGQGAEDTQYF. The CDR3 nucleotides read TGTGCCAGCGGTAGTTGGGGACAGGGGGCGGAAGATACGCAGTATTTT. Full variable domain (rest looked up from reference TRBV28 and TRBJ2-3): DVKVTQSSRYLVKRTGEKVFLECVQDMDHENMFWYRQDPGLGLRLIYFSYDVKMKEKGDIPEGYSVSREKKERFSLILESASTNQTSMYLCASGSWGQGAEDTQYFGPGTRLTVL.

This clonotype was seen ten or more times. This chain uses TRBV7-2 with TRBJ2-7; D unresolved. The CDR3 sequence is 15 residues long. V was shortened by 5 bases and J by 1 base, with 15 bases between the two germline ends. Germline V gives CDR1 SGHTA, CDR2 FQGNSA. CDR3 amino acids: CASSPTRGISYEQYF. Here the CDR3 DNA reads TGTGCCAGCAGCCCCACGCGCGGCATTTCCTACGAGCAGTACTTC.